These T cell receptor beta chains were read from a single sample in a study of T cell changes during pregnancy in multiple sclerosis. Clones were sequenced by immunoSEQ multiplex PCR, and TCRdb holds only the in-frame ones, with some missing. The sample holds fewer than 110,000 clones, 80% to 95% seen once. This sample comprised peripheral blood, obtained in the second trimester of pregnancy. Every receptor here comes from a female donor with multiple sclerosis, enrolled in a pregnancy study. The CDR3 runs from the conserved cysteine through the conserved F or W. The D gene is left open where the match is weak. Rows give clone size only sometimes, using once, few, many, or a class for an expanded clone.

.,TRBJ1-5,TRBV28,.,CASSGGRRNQPQHF,TGTGCCAGCAGCGGAGGACGGCGCAATCAGCCCCAGCATTTT
TRBD1,TRBJ2-1,TRBV2,.,CASSRVGQGSYNEQFF,TGTGCCAGCAGTAGGGTGGGACAGGGGTCCTACAATGAGCAGTTCTTC
TRBD1,TRBJ2-1,TRBV6-5,.,CASSYSGQGHNEQFF,TGTGCCAGCAGTTATTCGGGACAGGGCCACAATGAGCAGTTCTTC
.,TRBJ2-7,TRBV6-5,.,CASSYGSGDTSYEQYF,TGTGCCAGCAGTTACGGAAGTGGGGACACCAGCTACGAGCAGTACTTC
.,TRBJ1-2,TRBV6-5,.,CASRITGGSYGYTF,TGTGCCAGCAGGATTACAGGAGGGTCCTATGGCTACACCTTC
TRBD1,TRBJ2-1,TRBV27,once,CASSFPGTGGQFF,TGTGCCAGCAGTTTTCCGGGAACAGGGGGGCAGTTCTTC
TRBD2,TRBJ2-7,TRBV7-2,.,CASSLTGLGLYEQYF,TGTGCCAGCAGCCTAACCGGACTAGGGCTCTACGAGCAGTACTTC
TRBD2,TRBJ2-3,TRBV5-4,once,CASSLGAGLSTDTQYF,TGTGCCAGCAGCTTGGGAGCGGGGCTAAGCACAGATACGCAGTATTTT
.,TRBJ2-7,TRBV7-9,once,CASRGGVKGYEQYF,TGTGCCAGCAGAGGCGGGGTAAAGGGCTACGAGCAGTACTTC
TRBD2,TRBJ2-3,TRBV2,once,CASILTSGSTDTQYF,TGTGCCAGCATCCTGACTAGCGGCTCCACAGATACGCAGTATTTT
TRBD2,TRBJ2-3,TRBV27,.,CASSTGLAGSTDTQYF,TGTGCCAGCAGTACCGGACTAGCGGGCAGCACAGATACGCAGTATTTT
.,TRBJ2-1,TRBV23-1,once,CASSQPLPCWGPSYNEQFF,TGCGCCAGCAGTCAACCCCTCCCGTGTTGGGGGCCCTCATACAATGAGCAGTTCTTC
TRBD1,TRBJ2-1,TRBV12-5,.,CASGLPAYDRAYNEQFF,TGTGCTAGTGGCTTACCCGCATACGACAGGGCCTACAATGAGCAGTTCTTC
TRBD1,TRBJ2-7,TRBV11-2,.,CASSGQGREQYF,TGTGCCAGCAGCGGACAGGGGAGGGAGCAGTACTTC
.,TRBJ2-7,TRBV10-3,once,CAISTGLSYEQYF,TGTGCCATCAGTACGGGACTCTCCTACGAGCAGTACTTC
TRBD1,TRBJ1-4,TRBV27,.,CASSHRGPGLINEKLFF,TGTGCCAGCAGCCACAGGGGGCCGGGGCTCATTAATGAAAAACTGTTTTTT
.,TRBJ2-2,TRBV5-6,.,CASSLGRGHGGELFF,TGTGCCAGCAGCTTGGGGAGGGGGCACGGCGGGGAGCTGTTTTTT
.,TRBJ2-2,TRBV7-6,.,CASSSPLKGVTGELFF,TGTGCCAGCAGCTCGCCGTTAAAGGGAGTCACCGGGGAGCTGTTTTTT
.,TRBJ1-1,TRBV5-1,.,CASSSLGSTEAFF,TGCGCCAGCAGCTCCCTAGGGAGCACTGAAGCTTTCTTT
TRBD1,TRBJ2-7,TRBV25-1,.,CASRRGGTGGLSYEQYF,TGTGCCAGCAGGCGGGGCGGGACAGGGGGCCTGTCCTACGAGCAGTACTTC
TRBD2,TRBJ2-2,TRBV28,.,CASSSLAGVPTGELFF,TGTGCCAGCAGTTCTCTAGCGGGAGTGCCCACCGGGGAGCTGTTTTTT
TRBD2,TRBJ2-2,TRBV4-2,.,CASSQAMGTTLTGELFF,TGTGCCAGCAGCCAAGCTATGGGGACTACCCTCACCGGGGAGCTGTTTTTT
.,TRBJ1-1,TRBV25-1,.,CASSEGAGIGMNTEAFF,TGTGCCAGCAGTGAAGGGGCAGGTATTGGGATGAACACTGAAGCTTTCTTT
.,TRBJ2-2,TRBV28,.,CASSYLATGELFF,TGTGCCAGCAGCTATTTAGCGACCGGGGAGCTGTTTTTT
.,TRBJ2-3,TRBV7-2,.,CASGGMGTDTQYF,TGTGCCAGCGGGGGGATGGGCACAGATACGCAGTATTTT
.,TRBJ2-4,TRBV14,.,CASSQEGGSPMRDIQYF,TGTGCCAGCAGCCAAGAGGGTGGCTCCCCGATGAGGGACATTCAGTACTTC
.,TRBJ1-5,TRBV27,.,CASSLTLMGNQPQHF,TGTGCCAGCAGTTTAACTCTGATGGGCAATCAGCCCCAGCATTTT
TRBD2,TRBJ2-1,TRBV7-3,.,CASSSPSGQKNEQFF,TGTGCCAGCAGCTCGCCTAGCGGGCAGAAAAATGAGCAGTTCTTC
TRBD2,TRBJ2-1,TRBV7-9,.,CASSPRLANYNEQFF,TGTGCCAGCAGCCCCCGACTAGCGAACTACAATGAGCAGTTCTTC
.,TRBJ2-1,TRBV4-3,.,CASSQMRLDGLIEQFF,TGCGCCAGCAGCCAGATGAGACTAGACGGGTTGATTGAGCAGTTCTTC
TRBD1,TRBJ2-1,TRBV5-1,.,CASSWRDRGSSYNEQFF,TGCGCCAGCAGCTGGCGGGACAGGGGGAGCTCCTACAATGAGCAGTTCTTC
TRBD1,TRBJ2-7,TRBV27,.,CASRRDSIGPQAYEQYF,TGTGCCAGCAGACGGGACAGTATCGGACCTCAAGCCTACGAGCAGTACTTC
TRBD1,TRBJ2-5,TRBV7-9,.,CASRLTGGVQETQYF,TGTGCCAGCAGATTGACAGGGGGTGTACAAGAGACCCAGTACTTC
.,TRBJ2-1,TRBV6-1,.,CASSEGLGSDEQFF,TGTGCCAGCAGTGAAGGACTAGGTTCAGATGAGCAGTTCTTC
TRBD2,TRBJ2-7,TRBV5-1,.,CASSPLPGLAASYEQYF,TGCGCCAGCAGCCCGCTTCCGGGACTAGCGGCATCCTACGAGCAGTACTTC
TRBD2,TRBJ2-1,TRBV4-3,.,CASSQISSGSYNEQFF,TGCGCCAGCAGCCAGATTTCTAGCGGCTCCTACAATGAGCAGTTCTTC
.,TRBJ2-5,TRBV5-1,.,CASSLRDSAPETQYF,TGCGCCAGCAGCCTCCGGGACTCTGCGCCTGAGACCCAGTACTTC
.,TRBJ2-7,TRBV7-8,.,CASSSRSGTLGPF,TGTGCCAGCAGCTCGAGATCCGGGACACTGGGGCCCTTC
.,TRBJ2-1,TRBV25-1,.,CASSDLQNEQFF,TGTGCCAGCAGTGACTTGCAGAATGAGCAGTTCTTC
TRBD2,TRBJ2-1,TRBV5-4,.,CASGLGGLAGGEQFF,TGTGCCAGCGGTTTGGGGGGACTAGCGGGAGGAGAGCAGTTCTTC
TRBD2,TRBJ2-7,TRBV19,.,CASSGAGGNYEQYF,TGTGCCAGTAGTGGAGCGGGAGGGAACTACGAGCAGTACTTC
.,TRBJ1-2,TRBV6-5,.,CASSYSAGSGYTF,TGTGCCAGCAGTTACTCGGCAGGGTCGGGCTACACCTTC
TRBD2,TRBJ2-2,TRBV6-4,.,CASSKREGTNTGELFF,TGTGCCAGCAGTAAGCGGGAGGGAACGAACACCGGGGAGCTGTTTTTT
TRBD2,TRBJ2-7,TRBV28,.,CASSRTSGAYEQYF,TGTGCCAGCAGCCGAACTAGCGGGGCCTACGAGCAGTACTTC
.,TRBJ2-7,TRBV20-1,.,CSTLEGYEQYF,TGCAGTACCCTCGAGGGCTACGAGCAGTACTTC
.,TRBJ1-1,TRBV6-5,.,CASSYKQGALNTEAFF,TGTGCCAGCAGTTACAAACAAGGGGCCTTGAACACTGAAGCTTTCTTT
.,TRBJ1-2,TRBV7-9,once,CASSLDSAVTLYGYTF,TGTGCCAGCAGCTTAGATTCTGCGGTAACCCTATATGGCTACACCTTC
TRBD2,TRBJ2-3,TRBV7-7,.,CASSLKPSGSGRTDTQYF,TGTGCTAGCAGCTTAAAACCCAGCGGGAGTGGGCGCACAGATACGCAGTATTTT
TRBD1,TRBJ2-7,TRBV28,once,CASSPGQGFEQYF,TGTGCCAGCAGCCCAGGACAGGGGTTCGAGCAGTACTTC
.,TRBJ2-5,TRBV2,.,CATREWGQETQYF,TGTGCCACCCGGGAGTGGGGCCAAGAGACCCAGTACTTC
.,TRBJ1-3,TRBV5-1,.,CASSLVSSSSGNTIYF,TGCGCCAGCAGCTTGGTTTCGTCGAGCTCTGGAAACACCATATATTTT
.,TRBJ2-7,TRBV13,.,CASSPGKRGSEQYF,TGTGCCAGCAGCCCCGGTAAGAGAGGGAGCGAGCAGTACTTC
TRBD1,TRBJ1-2,TRBV5-1,.,CASGTGQGVPNYGYTF,TGCGCCAGCGGTACCGGACAGGGGGTACCGAACTATGGCTACACCTTC